This passage covers 5 T cell receptor beta chains from one sample sequenced in a study of Ad26.COV2.S vaccination and SARS-CoV-2 variants. This table comes from immunoSEQ multiplex PCR, and its TCRdb copy is limited to in-frame clones, with some not included. The sample has 330,000 or so clones, 90% seen once. The treatment: approximately 18 received Ad26.COV2.S at low or high dose, single or two shots; 5 received placebo; per-sample allocation not given. Day 63 after the first injection of vaccine or placebo was the sampling time. The sequencing here drew on peripheral blood, taken in a trial of Ad26.COV2.S vaccine versus placebo. The receptor set was obtained from a person aged 18-60 years who received the Ad26.COV2.S COVID-19 vaccine or a placebo.

The CDR3 region has the DNA TGTGCCAGCAGTGAATCCGGCGGCTGGGCTCAGAATGGCTACACCTTC. This sequence encodes CASSESGGWAQNGYTF. This chain links TRBV6-1 with TRBJ1-2; D call uncertain. Trimming took 2 bases from V and 6 from J, leaving 19 bases between them. This CDR3 is 16 amino acids long. Germline values: CDR1 MNHNS, CDR2 SASEGT.

The J gene is TRBJ2-1, the V gene TRBV10-3, with 8 bases that match TRBD2. This CDR3 spans 14 amino acids. Trimming cost V 8 bases and J 7 bases; bases outside gene matches: 10. CDR1 and CDR2 (germline): ENHRY, SYGVKD. The DNA of the CDR3 is TGTGCCATCGGCCCGGGAGGGCCGGGGAATGAGCAGTTCTTC. It is translated as CAIGPGGPGNEQFF.

The rearrangement uses TRBV6-1 and TRBJ2-2; D unresolved. The length of the CDR3 is 13 residues. Trimming pared 2 bases from V and 5 bases from J, leaving 6 bases between. Looked up from germline, CDR1 is MNHNS and CDR2 is SASEGT. This chain's CDR3 is CASSETWTGELFF. CDR3 sequence (DNA): TGTGCCAGCAGTGAAACATGGACCGGGGAGCTGTTTTTT.

The chain has TRBV4-3 and TRBJ1-2; no clear D. The CDR3 covers 16 residues. Germline V gives CDR1 LGHNA, CDR2 YSLEER. V dropped 5 bases and J dropped 4 bases, with 20 bases sitting between them. The CDR3 nucleotides read TGCGCCAGCAGCGCAAGTGTGGCACCGGCGGGCTATGGCTACACCTTC. It codes for CASSASVAPAGYGYTF.

CDR3 in amino acids: CSVEDWVDEQFF. The CDR3 DNA reads TGCAGCGTTGAAGATTGGGTCGATGAGCAGTTCTTC. V and J are TRBV29-1 and TRBJ2-1; no clear D gene. The germline V gene has CDR1 SQVTM and CDR2 ANQGSEA. V dropped 0 bases and J dropped 8 bases, with 8 bases sitting between them. This CDR3 has 12 amino acids.